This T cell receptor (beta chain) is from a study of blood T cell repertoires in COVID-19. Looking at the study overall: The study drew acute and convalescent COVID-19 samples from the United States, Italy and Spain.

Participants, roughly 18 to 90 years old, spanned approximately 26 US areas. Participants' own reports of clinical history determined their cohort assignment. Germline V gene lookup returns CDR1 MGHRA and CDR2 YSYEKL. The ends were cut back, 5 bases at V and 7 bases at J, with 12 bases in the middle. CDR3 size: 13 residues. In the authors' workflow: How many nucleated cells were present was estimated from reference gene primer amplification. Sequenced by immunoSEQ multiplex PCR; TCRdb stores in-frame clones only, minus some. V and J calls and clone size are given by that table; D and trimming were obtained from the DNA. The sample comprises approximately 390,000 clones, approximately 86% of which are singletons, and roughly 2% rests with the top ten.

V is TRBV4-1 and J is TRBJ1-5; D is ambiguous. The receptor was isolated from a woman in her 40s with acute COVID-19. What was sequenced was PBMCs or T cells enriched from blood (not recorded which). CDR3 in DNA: TGCGCCAGCAGCACGGGTGGGTACCAGCCCCAGCATTTT. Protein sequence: CASSTGGYQPQHF.